This T cell receptor (beta chain) was captured in a study of cytomegalovirus exposure and HLA in healthy donors. Study-wide results and caveats: Later analysis demonstrated an association between a missense DCLRE1C variant and TCR beta V- and J-gene trimming. The availability of immune exposure information extended only to CMV serostatus. Later analysis found that TCR beta chains associated with HLA were more clonally expanded than other, equally common chains. A few CMV-associated chains were confirmed in vitro to be specific for CMV antigens.

Amplification used 60 Vbeta primers and 13 Jbeta primers. Method: immunoSEQ multiplex PCR; TCRdb's copy keeps in-frame clones and lacks some. Here the sample spans 200,000 to 250,000 clones, approximately 88% being singletons. Germline lookup yields CDR1 LNHDA and CDR2 SQIVND (reference sequence). V gave up 3 bases and J gave up 5 bases, with 10 bases separating them. The CDR3 has 13 residues. Turning to this clone: The antigen is not known.

V gene TRBV19 combines with J gene TRBJ2-5, with unresolved D. The sequenced material came from PBMCs. This TCR was recovered from a boy aged 2 to 9 in good health and CMV-seronegative. The CDR3 DNA reads as TGTGCCAGTAGTATCGGTTCATGGGAGACCCAGTACTTC. Encoded protein: CASSIGSWETQYF.